These 32 T cell receptor beta chains were sequenced from one sample in a study of human T cells and chemical hapten exposure. Indicated time point: patch test 2, 6 weeks after DPC sensitization. Noted treatment: therapeutic diphenylcyclopropenone sensitization with weekly scalp DPC. TCRdb re-analysed the RACE reads in MiXCR, keeping a single row per CDR3 protein. The repertoire holds around 99,000 distinct CDR3 sequences, 9.5% to 12% seen once, with under 2.5% in the top ten. Sequenced here: whole blood, sampled in connection with sensitization to the hapten diphenylcyclopropenone (DPC). Every receptor here comes from a man aged 40-49 years with alopecia areata. Some clones in this sample may be carry-over from other donors' samples.

This clonotype was found many times. The chain carries TRBV3-1 and TRBJ2-3; D perhaps matches TRBD2 (6 bases). Deletions cut 4 bases from V and 2 bases from J, with 13 bases between. This CDR3 contains 15 residues. Germline V gene sequence: CDR1 LGHDT, CDR2 YNNKEL (reference sequence). DNA for the CDR3: TGTGCCAGCAGCCCACGGGACTCACACACAGATACGCAGTATTTT. Translated: CASSPRDSHTDTQYF.

This clonotype has at least ten counts. The V call is TRBV6-4, the J call TRBJ1-1; D is possibly TRBD1 (5 bases). This CDR3 contains 14 residues. CDR1 MRHNA and CDR2 SNTAGT come from the germline V gene. The V and J ends lost 2 bases and 0 bases respectively, with 7 bases between them. The CDR3 sequence is CASSDGGMNTEAFF. DNA for the CDR3: TGTGCCAGCAGTGACGGGGGGATGAACACTGAAGCTTTCTTT.

The J gene is TRBJ2-6, the V gene TRBV30, with D possibly called TRBD1 or TRBD2 (6 bases each). The V gene's germline CDR1 is GTSNPN and CDR2 SVGIG (reference sequence). The CDR3 is 17 residues long. V shed 1 base and J shed 1 base, with 14 bases lying between them. In DNA, the CDR3 is TGTGCCTGGAGTGACGGGGGCTCTTCTTCTGGGGCCAACGTCCTGACTTTC. Translating gives CAWSDGGSSSGANVLTF. Variable domain in full (rest from reference TRBV30 and TRBJ2-6): SQTIHQWPATLVQPVGSPLSLECTVEGTSNPNLYWYRQAAGRGLQLLFYSVGIGQISSEVPQNLSASRPQDRQFILSSKKLLLSDSGFYLCAWSDGGSSSGANVLTFGAGSRLTVL.

This clonotype was picked up many times. The chain is built from TRBV12-3 or TRBV12-4 and TRBJ2-5; D is uncertain. The CDR3 extends over 11 amino acids. V was pared by 5 bases and J by 5 bases, with 6 bases between. The DNA for the CDR3 is TGTGCCAGCAGTCCCCTCGAGACCCAGTACTTC. It translates to CASSPLETQYF.

This clonotype was recorded at least ten times. The V call is TRBV6-5, the J call TRBJ2-3; possibly TRBD1 for D (6 bases). CDR1 MNHEY and CDR2 SVGAGI come from the germline V gene. Trimming stripped 6 bases from V and 1 base from J, with 17 bases between. This CDR3 has 16 residues. CDR3 nucleotide sequence: TGTGCCAGCAGCATCGGACAGCCGCTGGGCACAGATACGCAGTATTTT. Translation gives CASSIGQPLGTDTQYF.

Concerning this clonotype: A much larger clone lies a single base off, so this may be a read error. The CDR3 DNA reads as TGTGCCAGCAGTTACTCGGTGGTACAACAGCCCCAGCATTTT. Protein sequence: CASSYSVVQQPQHF. J is TRBJ1-5 and V is TRBV6-2 or TRBV6-3; D unresolved. CDR1 is MNHEY, CDR2 SVGEGT, per germline. This CDR3 region has 14 residues. Trimming stripped 0 bases from V and 7 bases from J, with 10 bases between.

The chain is built from TRBV9 and TRBJ2-2; TRBD2 matches 7 bases. The germline gives CDR1 SGDLS, CDR2 YYNGEE. The junction had 8 bases not matched to a gene; V was cut back by 3 bases and J by 6 bases. The CDR3 totals 15 residues. CDR3 protein: CASSDRLASAGELFF. The CDR3 DNA follows: TGTGCCAGCAGCGACCGACTAGCTTCAGCCGGGGAGCTGTTTTTT.

The chain has TRBV20-1 and TRBJ2-1; 13 nucleotides agree with TRBD2. Germline values: CDR1 DFQATT, CDR2 SNEGSKA (reference sequence). The J segment lost 1 base and the V segment lost 4 bases, leaving 10 bases of the junction unmatched. The CDR3 spans 18 residues. The CDR3 region is CSANPGLAGKGSYNEQFF. In DNA form, the CDR3 reads TGCAGTGCTAATCCGGGACTAGCGGGAAAGGGGTCCTACAATGAGCAGTTCTTC.

This clonotype appeared a few times. This chain links TRBV29-1 with TRBJ1-1; TRBD1 matches at 7 bases. Germline V CDR1 and CDR2: SQVTM, ANQGSEA. Trimming took 3 bases from V and 7 from J; bases not matched to a gene: 5. The CDR3 spans 12 residues. The DNA for the CDR3 is TGCAGCGTTGAGGCCAGGGGGTATGAAGCTTTCTTT. Translated, it gives CSVEARGYEAFF.

The table lists this clonotype with many counts. The chain employs TRBV10-3 and TRBJ2-3, with 8 bases matching TRBD1. The CDR3 extends over 14 amino acids. J was trimmed by 3 bases and V by 6 bases; bases with no gene match: 5. CDR1 and CDR2 from the germline V gene are ENHRY and SYGVKD. The CDR3 here is CAISKDRATDTQYF. CDR3 bases: TGTGCCATCAGCAAGGACAGGGCAACAGATACGCAGTATTTT.

This chain connects TRBV23-1 to TRBJ2-7; tentatively, D is TRBD2 (6 bases). TRBV23-1 is noted as an ORF with a role that remains uncertain. V lost 3 bases and J lost 7, with 13 bases in between. The length of the CDR3 is 13 residues. This CDR3 reads CASSHGTVWEQYV. In nucleotides, the CDR3 is TGCGCCAGCAGTCACGGGACTGTCTGGGAGCAGTACGTC.

This clonotype came up many times. Here the CDR3 DNA reads TGTGCCATCAGCGATTACAGGGGTCGGTACGAGCAGTACTTC. This encodes CAISDYRGRYEQYF. The rearrangement links TRBV10-3 to TRBJ2-7; 7 positions agree with TRBD1. Trimming cost V 6 bases and J 4 bases; bases outside gene matches: 9. Germline V gene sequence: CDR1 ENHRY, CDR2 SYGVKD. This CDR3 spans 14 amino acids.

The chain couples TRBV2 to TRBJ2-2, with D uncertain. Trimming left V 5 bases short and J 1 base short, with 5 bases between. Germline values: CDR1 SNHLY, CDR2 FYNNEI. CDR3 length: 13 residues. Here the CDR3 reads CASSSGNTGELFF. CDR3 DNA: TGTGCCAGCAGTAGTGGGAACACCGGGGAGCTGTTTTTT. Based on the CDR3 plus reference TRBV2 and TRBJ2-2, the full variable domain is EPEVTQTPSHQVTQMGQEVILRCVPISNHLYFYWYRQILGQKVEFLVSFYNNEISEKSEIFDDQFSVERPDGSNFTLKIRSTKLEDSAMYFCASSSGNTGELFFGEGSRLTVL.

To note about this clonotype: Possible read error: a much larger clone is one base away. The chain carries TRBV28 and TRBJ1-4, with a possible D match to TRBD1 (6 bases). Germline V gene sequence: CDR1 MDHEN, CDR2 SYDVKM. The CDR3 contains 14 residues. CDR3 coding DNA: TGTGTCATCACAACAGGGCTAACTAATGAAAAACTGTTTTTT. As protein: CVITTGLTNEKLFF.

This clonotype was detected only a few times. The chain links TRBV7-2 to TRBJ1-2; 8 bases are a match to TRBD1. V dropped 6 bases and J dropped 7; count of bases not matched to a gene: 16. Germline V gene sequence: CDR1 SGHTA, CDR2 FQGNSA. The CDR3 has 16 residues. The CDR3 reads CASRVMRAGGEGGYTF. In nucleotides, the CDR3 is TGTGCCAGCAGGGTGATGCGGGCAGGGGGCGAGGGTGGCTACACCTTC.

This clonotype has only a few counts. The DNA of the CDR3 is TGTGCCAGCATCTCGCGGGAGGACCCCTGGAACACCGGGGAGCTGTTTTTT. It specifies CASISREDPWNTGELFF. The chain links TRBV6-1 to TRBJ2-2; 8 bases are shared with TRBD2. This CDR3 has 17 amino acids. J gave up 1 base and V 7 bases, and 11 bases lay outside the gene matches. Per the germline V gene, CDR1 is MNHNS and CDR2 is SASEGT.

This clonotype was counted between two and nine times. The chain couples TRBV7-2 to TRBJ2-3; weak D call: TRBD2 (5 bases). The CDR3 has 14 amino acids. V was cut by 6 bases and J by 9 bases, with 19 bases left in between. The germline V gene has CDR1 SGHTA and CDR2 FQGNSA. The CDR3 reads CASSERRTQGTQYF. The CDR3 DNA follows: TGTGCCAGCAGTGAGAGGAGGACCCAAGGGACGCAGTATTTT.

This clonotype was seen more than once but under ten times. This chain joins TRBV28 and TRBJ2-3; D remains ambiguous. The CDR3 is made up of 21 amino acids. In germline, CDR1 is MDHEN, CDR2 SYDVKM. V was shortened by 3 bases and J by 0 bases, with 28 bases between the two germline ends. CDR3 in amino acids: CASSFASWVGPVDHSTDTQYF. The CDR3 region has the DNA TGTGCCAGCAGTTTTGCCAGTTGGGTGGGCCCAGTAGACCATAGCACAGATACGCAGTATTTT.

The chain employs TRBV6-2 or TRBV6-3 and TRBJ2-7; 9 positions match TRBD1. The V gene end was trimmed by 2 bases and the J gene end by 5 bases; junction bases not matched to a gene: 10. Per germline, CDR1 MNHEY and CDR2 SVGEGT. This CDR3 has 16 residues. In DNA, the CDR3 is TGTGCCAGCAGTTACGTCCGGGGACAGGGACCCAACGAGCAGTACGTC. Residues: CASSYVRGQGPNEQYV.

This clonotype appeared once. The chain uses TRBV6-2 or TRBV6-3 and TRBJ2-2; D gene unclear. Germline CDR1 MNHEY, CDR2 SVGEGT. V shed 8 bases and J shed 6 bases, with 22 bases lying between them. This CDR3 is 16 amino acids long. CDR3 sequence reads: CASLPRRATGSGELFF. In DNA, the CDR3 is TGTGCCAGCCTCCCCCGCCGAGCAACTGGTTCCGGGGAGCTGTTTTTT.

The table lists this clonotype with a few counts. This chain connects TRBV6-6 to TRBJ2-5; the D gene could be TRBD1 or TRBD2 (5 bases each). This CDR3 is 16 amino acids long. The V gene lost 5 bases and the J gene lost 4 bases, with 20 bases spanning the gap. CDR1 and CDR2 (germline): MNHNY, SVGAGI (reference sequence). Written as DNA, the CDR3 is TGTGCCAGCAGTCGCGTTGAGGGGTGGATCGGAGAGACCCAGTACTTC. This sequence encodes CASSRVEGWIGETQYF.

This clonotype was detected only a few times. J is TRBJ2-1 and V is TRBV29-1, with D possibly TRBD2 on 5 matching bases. Germline-derived CDR1 and CDR2 are SQVTM and ANQGSEA. CDR3 length: 15 amino acids. The V end was cut by 8 bases, the J end by 0 bases, with 17 bases between. CDR3 sequence reads: CSIGLERRSYNEQFF. CDR3 bases: TGCAGCATAGGATTGGAGCGGCGCTCCTACAATGAGCAGTTCTTC.

This clonotype was observed many times. The chain joins TRBV7-2 to TRBJ2-1; 7 nucleotides agree with TRBD2. CDR1 and CDR2 from the germline V gene are SGHTA and FQGNSA. J lost 8 bases, V lost 3 bases, and 7 bases had no gene match. The CDR3 consists of 14 residues. CDR3 in DNA: TGTGCCAGCAGCTTCCGACTAGCTGTGGATGAGCAGTTCTTC. Its translation is CASSFRLAVDEQFF.

The chain uses TRBV5-6 and TRBJ2-7, with D tentatively TRBD2 (6 bases). The germline CDR1 and CDR2 sequences are SGHDT and YYEEEE. Between the trimmed V and J ends, which lost 4 bases and 4 bases, there was a span of 6 bases. The CDR3 covers 11 residues. As DNA, the CDR3 is TGTGCCAGCAGCCGGGGGTACGAGCAGTACGTC. Protein sequence: CASSRGYEQYV.

The rearrangement links TRBV7-9 to TRBJ2-1, with D perhaps assigned TRBD1 or TRBD2 (7 bases each). The V and J ends lost 3 bases and 9 bases respectively, with 12 bases between them. Germline V CDR1 and CDR2: SEHNR, FQNEAQ (reference sequence). The CDR3 covers 13 residues. The CDR3 loop is CASSFTGEGEQFF. The DNA of the CDR3 is TGTGCCAGCAGCTTTACAGGGGAGGGTGAGCAGTTCTTC.

A few counts support this clonotype. The chain uses TRBV20-1 and TRBJ2-3; D remains ambiguous. CDR1 is DFQATT and CDR2 is SNEGSKA in the germline V gene (reference sequence). Trimming cost V 6 bases and J 6 bases, with 13 bases left between them. The CDR3 is 12 amino acids. CDR3 region: CSAPPLGDTQYF. CDR3 bases: TGCAGTGCACCCCCCCTGGGTGATACGCAGTATTTT.

The chain recombines TRBV27 with TRBJ2-1; the match to TRBD2 covers 14 bases. The germline V gene has CDR1 MNHEY and CDR2 SMNVEV (reference sequence). Trimming cost V 4 bases and J 8 bases; bases outside gene matches: 10. This CDR3 has 17 residues. The CDR3 loop is CASSSGTSGSFVDEQFF. The CDR3, as DNA: TGTGCCAGCAGTTCTGGGACTAGCGGGAGTTTTGTGGATGAGCAGTTCTTC.

This clonotype was observed a handful of times. The V gene is TRBV12-3 or TRBV12-4, the J gene TRBJ2-1, with 8 bases aligning to TRBD2. The CDR3 is 15 residues long. The V and J ends lost 4 bases and 6 bases, in that order; junction bases with no gene match: 8. CDR3 loop: CASSSGLEGTNEQFF. CDR3 nucleotide sequence: TGTGCCAGCAGTTCGGGACTAGAAGGTACCAATGAGCAGTTCTTC.

This clonotype was seen only a few times. This sequence joins TRBV6-6 and TRBJ2-3; 10 positions match TRBD2. The V gene end was trimmed by 2 bases and the J gene end by 6 bases; junction bases not matched to a gene: 11. This CDR3 is built from 17 residues. The V gene's germline CDR1 is MNHNY and CDR2 SVGAGI (reference sequence). The CDR3 DNA reads TGTGCCAGCAGTTACGGGGCTAGCGGGAGAGGAGCGGATACGCAGTATTTT. This encodes CASSYGASGRGADTQYF.

This clonotype has more than one count but fewer than ten. This chain's CDR3 is CASSLEGDLDSPLHF. Here the CDR3 DNA reads TGCGCCAGCAGCTTGGAAGGGGACCTAGATTCACCCCTCCACTTT. The chain has TRBV5-1 and TRBJ1-6, with D possibly being TRBD1 (5 bases). CDR1 and CDR2 from the germline V gene are SGHRS and YFSETQ. There are 15 residues in the CDR3. Trimming cost V 0 bases and J 8 bases, with 12 bases left between them.

The V gene is TRBV29-1, the J gene TRBJ2-3, with TRBD1 matching 10 bases. This CDR3 region has 15 residues. Germline V gene lookup returns CDR1 SQVTM and CDR2 ANQGSEA. The V gene end was trimmed by 6 bases and the J gene end by 6 bases; junction bases not matched to a gene: 12. CDR3 region: CSVLSPGTGADTQYF. The DNA of the CDR3 is TGCAGCGTGCTAAGTCCCGGGACAGGGGCTGATACGCAGTATTTT.

This clonotype was counted a few times. This chain joins TRBV12-3 or TRBV12-4 and TRBJ2-3; tentatively, D is TRBD1 or TRBD2 (6 bases each). Trimming left V 2 bases short and J 0 bases short, with 9 bases between. The CDR3 has 15 amino acids. CDR3 nucleotide sequence: TGTGCCAGCAGTTTAACGGGGGCTAGCACAGATACGCAGTATTTT. Translating gives CASSLTGASTDTQYF.